One and the same sample provided the 12 T cell receptor beta chains below, sequenced in a study of cytomegalovirus exposure and HLA in healthy donors. The PCR ran on 60 Vbeta and 13 Jbeta primers. Sequenced by immunoSEQ multiplex PCR; TCRdb stores in-frame clones only, minus some. Of 60,000 or so clones listed, roughly 80% are singletons. Source material: PBMCs. The receptors were gathered from a man aged 40-50 years in good health and CMV-seronegative.

V gene TRBV11-3 combines with J gene TRBJ2-3; TRBD2 matches at 14 bases. The germline CDR1 and CDR2 sequences are SGHNT and YENEEA. The CDR3 has 17 residues. V trimming: 5 bases; J trimming: 2 bases; junction bases outside the gene matches: 6. Here the CDR3 reads CASSRGTSGGHTDTQYF. The CDR3 DNA is TGTGCCAGCAGCAGGGGGACTAGCGGGGGACACACAGATACGCAGTATTTT.

A few counts support this clone. The rearrangement joins TRBV10-1 to TRBJ2-5; the D gene is possibly TRBD1 (5 bases). V lost 4 bases to trimming and J lost 0 bases, with 6 bases between them. This CDR3 is built from 13 residues. CDR1 and CDR2 (germline): WNHNN, SYGVQD (reference sequence). CDR3 protein: CASSGQYQETQYF. Here the CDR3 DNA reads TGCGCCAGCAGTGGACAGTACCAAGAGACCCAGTACTTC.

V gene TRBV5-1 combines with J gene TRBJ2-1, with 10 bases lining up with TRBD2. This CDR3 comprises 15 residues. V shed 4 bases and J 3 bases; nucleotides not matched to a gene: 4. Germline loops: CDR1 SGHRS, CDR2 YFSETQ. CDR3 loop: CASSASGGGYNEQFF. CDR3 bases: TGCGCCAGCAGCGCCAGCGGGGGGGGCTACAATGAGCAGTTCTTC.

This clone was recorded a few times. The chain joins TRBV5-1 to TRBJ2-7; D is undetermined. This CDR3 region has 13 residues. V lost 0 bases, J lost 1 base, and 5 bases lay in between. CDR1 is SGHRS, CDR2 YFSETQ, per germline. DNA for the CDR3: TGCGCCAGCAGCTTGGCCCTTTCCTACGAGCAGTACTTC. This sequence encodes CASSLALSYEQYF.

The DNA of the CDR3 is TGTGCCTGGAGTAAGACAGGGGTTTCCTATGGCTACACCTTC. Protein sequence: CAWSKTGVSYGYTF. The chain carries TRBV30 and TRBJ1-2, with 8 bases matching TRBD1. The CDR3 has 14 amino acids. CDR1 and CDR2 (germline): GTSNPN, SVGIG (reference sequence). With 2 bases clipped from V and 4 bases from J, the junction kept 6 bases outside the gene matches. Supplemented by reference TRBV30 and TRBJ1-2, the full variable domain reads SQTIHQWPATLVQPVGSPLSLECTVEGTSNPNLYWYRQAAGRGLQLLFYSVGIGQISSEVPQNLSASRPQDRQFILSSKKLLLSDSGFYLCAWSKTGVSYGYTFGSGTRLTVV.

The V and J genes are TRBV10-3 and TRBJ2-7; 10 positions match TRBD1. Trimming removed 10 bases from V and 3 bases from J; junction bases left unmatched: 6. The CDR3 consists of 13 residues. Per the germline V gene, CDR1 is ENHRY and CDR2 is SYGVKD. As DNA, the CDR3 is TGTGCCACGCGACAGGGGGCATTCTACGAGCAGTACGTC. This encodes CATRQGAFYEQYV.

This chain joins TRBV4-2 and TRBJ2-7, with TRBD2 matching 14 bases. CDR1 is LGHNA and CDR2 is YNFKEQ in the germline V gene. With 5 bases clipped from V and 2 bases from J, the junction kept 11 bases outside the gene matches. This CDR3 spans 18 amino acids. The CDR3 DNA is TGTGCCAGCAGCTCTCGACTAGCGGGGGGGGGTACGACCTACGAGCAGTACTTC. Amino acid sequence: CASSSRLAGGGTTYEQYF.

The CDR3 DNA reads as TGTGCCATCAGTCGGGACAGAAATTCACCCCTCCACTTT. It codes for CAISRDRNSPLHF. The V call is TRBV10-3, the J call TRBJ1-6; 7 bases are shared with TRBD1. From germline, CDR1 is ENHRY and CDR2 SYGVKD. The V and J ends lost 5 bases and 7 bases, in that order; junction bases with no gene match: 2. CDR3 length: 13 residues.

The rearrangement joins TRBV20-1 to TRBJ2-5; the match to TRBD2 covers 7 bases. The CDR3 has 11 amino acids. The trim removed 4 bases at V and 5 bases at J, leaving 1 base unmatched. CDR1 DFQATT and CDR2 SNEGSKA come from the germline V gene (reference sequence). The CDR3 protein is CSAILAETQYF. The CDR3 DNA follows: TGCAGTGCTATACTAGCGGAGACCCAGTACTTC.

V is TRBV4-1 and J is TRBJ2-7, with D maybe TRBD1 (5 bases). V dropped 3 bases and J dropped 4 bases, with 13 bases sitting between them. From germline, CDR1 is MGHRA and CDR2 YSYEKL. The CDR3 is 14 amino acids. Here the CDR3 DNA reads TGCGCCAGCAGCCAGGAGACAGATACGTACGAGCAGTACTTC. Translation gives CASSQETDTYEQYF.

The V gene is TRBV7-9, the J gene TRBJ1-6; 8 bases align to TRBD1. Germline V gene lookup returns CDR1 SEHNR and CDR2 FQNEAQ (reference sequence). After removal of 5 bases from V and 6 bases from J, the junction contained 3 bases not matched to a gene. CDR3 length equals 14 residues. The CDR3 region has the DNA TGTGCCAGCAGCCCGGACAGGGCTAATTCACCCCTCCACTTT. This translates into CASSPDRANSPLHF.

The rearrangement joins TRBV6-6 to TRBJ2-3, with a tentative D call TRBD2 (6 bases). The CDR3 sequence is 15 residues long. The V gene's germline CDR1 is MNHNY and CDR2 SVGAGI (reference sequence). V lost 1 base and J 2 bases, leaving 10 bases between the germline ends. The CDR3 loop is CASSYFSGSTDTQYF. DNA for the CDR3: TGTGCCAGCAGTTACTTTAGCGGTTCCACAGATACGCAGTATTTT.